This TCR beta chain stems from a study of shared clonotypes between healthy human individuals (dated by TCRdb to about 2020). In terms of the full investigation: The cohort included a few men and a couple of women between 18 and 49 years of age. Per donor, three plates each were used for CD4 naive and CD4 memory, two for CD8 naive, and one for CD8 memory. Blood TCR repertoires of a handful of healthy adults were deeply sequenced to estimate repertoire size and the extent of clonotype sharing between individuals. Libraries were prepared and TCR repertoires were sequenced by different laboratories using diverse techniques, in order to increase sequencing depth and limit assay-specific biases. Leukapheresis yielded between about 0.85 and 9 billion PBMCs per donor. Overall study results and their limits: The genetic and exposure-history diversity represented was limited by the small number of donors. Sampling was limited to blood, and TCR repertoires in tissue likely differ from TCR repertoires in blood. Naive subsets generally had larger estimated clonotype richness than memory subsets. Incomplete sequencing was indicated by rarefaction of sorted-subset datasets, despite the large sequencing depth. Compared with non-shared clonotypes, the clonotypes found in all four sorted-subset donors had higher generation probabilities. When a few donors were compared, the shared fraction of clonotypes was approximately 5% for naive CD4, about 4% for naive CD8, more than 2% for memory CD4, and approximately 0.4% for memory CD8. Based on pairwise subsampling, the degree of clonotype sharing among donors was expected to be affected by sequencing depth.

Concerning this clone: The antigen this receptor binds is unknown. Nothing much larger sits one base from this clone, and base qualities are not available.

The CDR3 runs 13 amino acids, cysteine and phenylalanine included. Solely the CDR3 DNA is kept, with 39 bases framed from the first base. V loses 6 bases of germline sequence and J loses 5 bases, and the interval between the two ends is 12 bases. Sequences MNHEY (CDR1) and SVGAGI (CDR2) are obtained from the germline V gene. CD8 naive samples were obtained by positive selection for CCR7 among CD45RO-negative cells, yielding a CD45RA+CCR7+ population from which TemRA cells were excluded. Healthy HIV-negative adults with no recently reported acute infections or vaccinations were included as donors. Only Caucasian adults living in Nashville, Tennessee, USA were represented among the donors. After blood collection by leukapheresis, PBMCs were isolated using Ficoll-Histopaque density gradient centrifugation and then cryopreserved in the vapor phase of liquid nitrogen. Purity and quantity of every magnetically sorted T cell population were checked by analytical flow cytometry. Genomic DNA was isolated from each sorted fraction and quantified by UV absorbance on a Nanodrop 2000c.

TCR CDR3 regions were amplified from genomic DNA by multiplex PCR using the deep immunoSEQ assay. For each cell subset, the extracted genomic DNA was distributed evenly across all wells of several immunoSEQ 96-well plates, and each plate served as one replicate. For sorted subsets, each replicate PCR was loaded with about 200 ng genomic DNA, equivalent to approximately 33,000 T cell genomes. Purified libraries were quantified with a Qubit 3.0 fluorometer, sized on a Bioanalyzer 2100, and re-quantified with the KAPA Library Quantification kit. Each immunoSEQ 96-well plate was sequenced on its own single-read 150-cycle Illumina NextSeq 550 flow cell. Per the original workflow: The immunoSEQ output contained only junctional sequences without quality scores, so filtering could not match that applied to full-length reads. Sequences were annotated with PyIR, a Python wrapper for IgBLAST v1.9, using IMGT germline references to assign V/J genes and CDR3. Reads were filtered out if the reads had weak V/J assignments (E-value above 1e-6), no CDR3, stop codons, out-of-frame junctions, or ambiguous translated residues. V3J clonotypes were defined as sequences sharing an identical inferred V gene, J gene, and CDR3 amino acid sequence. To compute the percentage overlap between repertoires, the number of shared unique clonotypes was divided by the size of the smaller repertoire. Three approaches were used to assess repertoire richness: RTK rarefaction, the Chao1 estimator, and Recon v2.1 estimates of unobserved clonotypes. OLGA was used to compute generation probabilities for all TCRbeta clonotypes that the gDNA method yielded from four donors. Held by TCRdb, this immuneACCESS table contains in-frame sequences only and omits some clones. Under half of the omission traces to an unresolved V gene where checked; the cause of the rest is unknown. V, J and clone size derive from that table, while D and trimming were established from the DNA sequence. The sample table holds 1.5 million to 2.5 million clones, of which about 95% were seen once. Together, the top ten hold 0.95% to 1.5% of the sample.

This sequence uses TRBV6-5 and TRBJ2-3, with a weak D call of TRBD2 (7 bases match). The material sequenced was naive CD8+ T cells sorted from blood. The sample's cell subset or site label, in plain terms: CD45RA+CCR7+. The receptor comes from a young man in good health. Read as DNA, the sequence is TGTGCCAGCAGGCGGGGGCCCCAAGATACGCAGTATTTT. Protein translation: CASRRGPQDTQYF.